What follows describes a single T cell receptor (beta chain). Antigen unknown. The PCR employed 60 Vbeta primers together with 13 Jbeta primers. TCRdb keeps only in-frame clones here, not all; method: immunoSEQ multiplex PCR. The sample shows 150,000 to 180,000 clones, around 84% of them seen only once. These data come from a study of cytomegalovirus exposure and HLA in healthy donors. General study findings and limits: It was likely that a cluster of highly shared sequence variants was a sequencing artifact.

The germline V gene has CDR1 SGHRS and CDR2 YFSETQ. The V end lost 0 bases, the J end lost 1 base, and 10 bases lay between the germline ends. The CDR3 runs to 15 residues. This rearrangement joins TRBV5-1 to TRBJ1-2; no clear D gene. The sequence was obtained from a woman between 35 and 50 years old in good health and CMV-seropositive. The sequenced sample was PBMCs. The CDR3: CASSLDEGSNYGYTF. CDR3 bases: TGCGCCAGCAGCTTGGATGAGGGAAGTAACTATGGCTACACCTTC.